Described below is a single TCR beta chain sequence and its context. Its antigen remains unidentified. The sample originates from a study of T cell responses to AZD1222 COVID-19 vaccine. For the study at large: Second-dose recipients at about 4 or about 12 weeks were treated as one pooled group.

V gave up 5 bases and J gave up 4 bases; unmatched junction bases: 8. Germline loops: CDR1 MDHEN, CDR2 SYDVKM. This CDR3 has 15 residues. Using immunoSEQ multiplex PCR, the repertoire was profiled, and TCRdb retains in-frame clones only, with some absent. The sample consists of 94,000 or so clones, roughly 88% of them appearing once. Findings and limits, study-wide: No repertoire was sampled before or during the peak T cell response, only after it.

The sequence was collected from an adult in good health. Sequencing used peripheral blood, obtained on day 0 of AZD1222 vaccination. This chain connects TRBV28 to TRBJ1-5, with 7 bases fitting TRBD1. CDR3 DNA: TGTGCCAGCAGTAAAGGGGGCATTAAGAATCAGCCCCAGCATTTT. This gives the protein CASSKGGIKNQPQHF.